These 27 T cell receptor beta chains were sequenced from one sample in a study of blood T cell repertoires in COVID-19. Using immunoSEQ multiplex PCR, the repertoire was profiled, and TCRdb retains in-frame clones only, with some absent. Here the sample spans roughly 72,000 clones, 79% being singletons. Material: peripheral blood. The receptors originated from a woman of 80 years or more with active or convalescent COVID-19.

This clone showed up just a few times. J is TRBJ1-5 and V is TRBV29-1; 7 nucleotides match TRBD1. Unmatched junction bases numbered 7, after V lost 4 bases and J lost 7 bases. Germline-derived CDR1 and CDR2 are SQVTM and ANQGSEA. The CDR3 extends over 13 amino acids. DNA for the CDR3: TGCAGCGTTGCAGGGGGGTTTGGACAGCCCCAGCATTTT. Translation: CSVAGGFGQPQHF.

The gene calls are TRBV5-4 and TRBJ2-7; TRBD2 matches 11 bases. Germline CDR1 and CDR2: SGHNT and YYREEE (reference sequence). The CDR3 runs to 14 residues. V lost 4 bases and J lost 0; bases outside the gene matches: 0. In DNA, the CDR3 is TGTGCCAGCAGCACTAGCGGGAGCTCCTACGAGCAGTACTTC. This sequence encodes CASSTSGSSYEQYF.

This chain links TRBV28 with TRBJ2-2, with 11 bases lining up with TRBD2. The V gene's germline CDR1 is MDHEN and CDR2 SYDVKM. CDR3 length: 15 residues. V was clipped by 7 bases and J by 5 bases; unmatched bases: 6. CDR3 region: CASIQGLAETGELFF. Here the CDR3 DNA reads TGTGCCAGCATCCAGGGACTAGCGGAGACCGGGGAGCTGTTTTTT. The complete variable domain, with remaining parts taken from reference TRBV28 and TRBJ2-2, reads DVKVTQSSRYLVKRTGEKVFLECVQDMDHENMFWYRQDPGLGLRLIYFSYDVKMKEKGDIPEGYSVSREKKERFSLILESASTNQTSMYLCASIQGLAETGELFFGEGSRLTVL.

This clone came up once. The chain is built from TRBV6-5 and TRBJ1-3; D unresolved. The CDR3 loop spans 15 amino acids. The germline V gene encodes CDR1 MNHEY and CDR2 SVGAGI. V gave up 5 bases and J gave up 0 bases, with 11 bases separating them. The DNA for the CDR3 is TGTGCCAGCAGTCGAAACAGCGGCTCTGGAAACACCATATATTTT. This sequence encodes CASSRNSGSGNTIYF.

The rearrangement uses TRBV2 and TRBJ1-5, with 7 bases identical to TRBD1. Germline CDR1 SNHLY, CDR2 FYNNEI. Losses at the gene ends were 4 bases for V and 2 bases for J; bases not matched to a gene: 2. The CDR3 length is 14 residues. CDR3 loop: CASSGQGGNQPQHF. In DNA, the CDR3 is TGTGCCAGCAGTGGACAGGGAGGCAATCAGCCCCAGCATTTT.

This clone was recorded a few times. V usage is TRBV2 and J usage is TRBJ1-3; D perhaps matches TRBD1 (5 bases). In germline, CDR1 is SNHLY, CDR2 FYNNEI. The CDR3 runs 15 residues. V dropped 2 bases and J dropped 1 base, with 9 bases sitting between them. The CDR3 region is CASSERGVSGNTIYF. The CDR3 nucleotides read TGTGCCAGCAGTGAACGGGGGGTGTCTGGAAACACCATATATTTT.

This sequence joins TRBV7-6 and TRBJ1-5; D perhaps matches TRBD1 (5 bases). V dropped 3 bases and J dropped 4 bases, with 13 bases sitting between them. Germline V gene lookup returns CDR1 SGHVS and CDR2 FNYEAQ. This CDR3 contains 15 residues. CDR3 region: CASSFAPGDNQPQHF. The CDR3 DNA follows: TGTGCCAGCAGCTTCGCCCCGGGGGATAATCAGCCCCAGCATTTT.

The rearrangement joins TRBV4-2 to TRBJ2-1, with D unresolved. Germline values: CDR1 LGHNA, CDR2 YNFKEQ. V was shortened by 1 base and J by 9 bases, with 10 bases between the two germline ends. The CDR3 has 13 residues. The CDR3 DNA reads TGTGCCAGCAGCCAAGGCAGTTTAAGTGAGCAGTTCTTC. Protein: CASSQGSLSEQFF.

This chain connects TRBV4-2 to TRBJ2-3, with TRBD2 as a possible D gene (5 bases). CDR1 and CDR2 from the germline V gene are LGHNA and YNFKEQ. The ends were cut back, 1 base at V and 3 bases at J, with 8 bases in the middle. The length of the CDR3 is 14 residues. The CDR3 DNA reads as TGTGCCAGCAGCCAAGGGACTGGAACAGATACGCAGTATTTT. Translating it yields CASSQGTGTDTQYF.

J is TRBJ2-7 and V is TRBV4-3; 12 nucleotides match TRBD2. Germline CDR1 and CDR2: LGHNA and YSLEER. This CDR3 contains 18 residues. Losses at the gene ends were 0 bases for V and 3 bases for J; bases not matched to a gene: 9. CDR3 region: CASSQEGDPTSGSYEQYF. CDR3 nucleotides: TGCGCCAGCAGCCAAGAGGGGGACCCGACTAGCGGGAGCTACGAGCAGTACTTC.

The CDR3 here is CASSQGQGAVDTQYF. The CDR3 nucleotides are TGCGCCAGCAGCCAAGGACAGGGGGCGGTGGATACGCAGTATTTT. This sequence joins TRBV4-1 and TRBJ2-3, with 10 positions matching TRBD1. The V gene end was trimmed by 1 base and the J gene end by 6 bases; junction bases not matched to a gene: 4. Germline-derived CDR1 and CDR2 are MGHRA and YSYEKL. The CDR3 spans 15 residues.

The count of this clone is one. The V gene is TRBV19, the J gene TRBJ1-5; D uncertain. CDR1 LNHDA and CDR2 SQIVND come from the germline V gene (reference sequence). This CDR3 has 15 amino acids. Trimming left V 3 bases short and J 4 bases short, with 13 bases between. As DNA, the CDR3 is TGTGCCAGTAGTATGCGGGGTCCCGTTAATCAGCCCCAGCATTTT. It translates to CASSMRGPVNQPQHF.

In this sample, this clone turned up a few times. The CDR3 DNA reads as TGTGCCACCAGAGTGAGAGAGACCCAGTACTTC. Translated, it gives CATRVRETQYF. The chain employs TRBV24-1 and TRBJ2-5; the D is unclear. CDR1 and CDR2 (germline): KGHDR, SFDVKD. Trimming removed 7 bases from V and 4 bases from J, with 6 bases in between. The CDR3 sequence is 11 residues long.

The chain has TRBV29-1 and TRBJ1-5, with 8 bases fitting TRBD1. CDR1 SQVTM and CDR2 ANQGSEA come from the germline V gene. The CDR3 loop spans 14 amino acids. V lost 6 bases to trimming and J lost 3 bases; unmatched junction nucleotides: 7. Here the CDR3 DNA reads TGCAGCGTAGCCCCGGACAGGGACAATCAGCCCCAGCATTTT. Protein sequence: CSVAPDRDNQPQHF.

CDR3 nucleotides: TGTGCCAGCAGCCTGCCGGACAGGAACACTGAAGCTTTCTTT. This sequence encodes CASSLPDRNTEAFF. This chain connects TRBV7-9 to TRBJ1-1; TRBD1 is a possible D gene (6 bases). This CDR3 is built from 14 residues. The germline CDR1 and CDR2 sequences are SEHNR and FQNEAQ (reference sequence). Trimming removed 5 bases from V and 1 base from J, with 11 bases in between.

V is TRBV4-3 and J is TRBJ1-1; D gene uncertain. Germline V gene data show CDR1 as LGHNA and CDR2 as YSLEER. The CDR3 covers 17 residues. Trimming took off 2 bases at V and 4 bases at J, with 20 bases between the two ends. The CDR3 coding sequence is TGCGCCAGCAGCCAACGGGATATCAGAAGCCGGGGCACTGAAGCTTTCTTT. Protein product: CASSQRDIRSRGTEAFF.

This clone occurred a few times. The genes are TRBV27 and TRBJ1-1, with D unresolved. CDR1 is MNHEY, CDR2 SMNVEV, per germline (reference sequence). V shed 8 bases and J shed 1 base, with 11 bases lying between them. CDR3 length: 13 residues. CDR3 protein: CASRVSGNTEAFF. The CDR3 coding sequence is TGTGCCAGCCGCGTATCAGGGAACACTGAAGCTTTCTTT.

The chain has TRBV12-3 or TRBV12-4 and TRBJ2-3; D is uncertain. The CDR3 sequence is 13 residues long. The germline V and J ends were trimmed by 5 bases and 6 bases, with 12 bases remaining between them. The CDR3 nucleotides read TGTGCCAGCAGTGATTCGGTGTTTGATACGCAGTATTTT. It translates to CASSDSVFDTQYF.

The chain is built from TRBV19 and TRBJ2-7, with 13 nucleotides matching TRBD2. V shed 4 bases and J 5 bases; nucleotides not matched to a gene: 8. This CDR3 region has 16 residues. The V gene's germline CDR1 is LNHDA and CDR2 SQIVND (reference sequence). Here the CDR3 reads CASSRSGTSGTNEQYF. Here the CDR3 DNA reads TGTGCCAGTAGTAGATCCGGGACTAGCGGGACCAACGAGCAGTACTTC.

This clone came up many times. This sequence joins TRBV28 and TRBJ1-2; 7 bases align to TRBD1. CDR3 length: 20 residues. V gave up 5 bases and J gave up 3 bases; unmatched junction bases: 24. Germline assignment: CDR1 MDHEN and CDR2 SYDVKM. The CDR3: CASSLKVGQGDHPTDYGYTF. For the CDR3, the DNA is TGTGCCAGCAGTCTTAAGGTGGGTCAGGGGGACCACCCCACGGACTATGGCTACACCTTC.

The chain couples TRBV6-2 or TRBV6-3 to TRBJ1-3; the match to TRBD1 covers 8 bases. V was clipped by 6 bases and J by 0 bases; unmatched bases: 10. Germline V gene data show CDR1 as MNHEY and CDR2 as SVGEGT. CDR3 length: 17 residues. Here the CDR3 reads CASSSTGQGGSGNTIYF. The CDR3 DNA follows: TGTGCCAGCAGCTCTACCGGACAGGGTGGCTCTGGAAACACCATATATTTT.

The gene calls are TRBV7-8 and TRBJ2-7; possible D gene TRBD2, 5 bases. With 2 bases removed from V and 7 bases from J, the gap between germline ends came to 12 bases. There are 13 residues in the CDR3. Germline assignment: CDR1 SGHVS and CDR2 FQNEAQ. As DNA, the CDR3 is TGTGCCAGCAGCTTAACTAGTCCTACGGAGCAGTACTTC. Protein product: CASSLTSPTEQYF.

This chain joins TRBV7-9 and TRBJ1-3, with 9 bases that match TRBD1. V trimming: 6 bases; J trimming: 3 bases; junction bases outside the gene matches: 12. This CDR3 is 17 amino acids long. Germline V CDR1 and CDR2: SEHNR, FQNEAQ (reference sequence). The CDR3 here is CASSTTRDRAFGNTIYF. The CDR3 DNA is TGTGCCAGCAGTACGACGAGGGACAGGGCTTTTGGAAACACCATATATTTT.

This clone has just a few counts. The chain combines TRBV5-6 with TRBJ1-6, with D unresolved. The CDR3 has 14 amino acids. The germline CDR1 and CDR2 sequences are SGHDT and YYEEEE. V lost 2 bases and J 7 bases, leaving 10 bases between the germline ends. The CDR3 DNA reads TGTGCCAGCAGCTTAAACAGACTAAATTCACCCCTCCACTTT. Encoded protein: CASSLNRLNSPLHF.

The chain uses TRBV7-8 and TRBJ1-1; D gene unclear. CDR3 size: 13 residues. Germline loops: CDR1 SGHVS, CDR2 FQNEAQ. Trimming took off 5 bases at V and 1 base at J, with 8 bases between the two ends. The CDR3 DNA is TGTGCCAGCAGCCCGGAGAGGAACACTGAAGCTTTCTTT. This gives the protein CASSPERNTEAFF. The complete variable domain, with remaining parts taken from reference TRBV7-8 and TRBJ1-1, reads GAGVSQSPRYKVAKRGQDVALRCDPISGHVSLFWYQQALGQGPEFLTYFQNEAQLDKSGLPSDRFFAERPEGSVSTLKIQRTQQEDSAVYLCASSPERNTEAFFGQGTRLTVV.

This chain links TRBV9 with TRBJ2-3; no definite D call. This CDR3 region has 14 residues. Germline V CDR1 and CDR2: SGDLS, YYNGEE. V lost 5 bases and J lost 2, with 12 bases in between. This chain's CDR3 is CASRRSGSTDTQYF. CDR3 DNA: TGTGCCAGCAGGCGTTCCGGGTCCACAGATACGCAGTATTTT.

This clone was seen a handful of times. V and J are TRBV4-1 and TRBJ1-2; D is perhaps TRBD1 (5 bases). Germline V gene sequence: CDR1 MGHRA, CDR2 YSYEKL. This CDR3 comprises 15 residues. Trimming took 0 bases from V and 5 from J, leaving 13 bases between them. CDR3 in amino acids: CASSQEVGHLYGYTF. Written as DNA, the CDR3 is TGCGCCAGCAGCCAAGAGGTTGGACATCTTTATGGCTACACCTTC.